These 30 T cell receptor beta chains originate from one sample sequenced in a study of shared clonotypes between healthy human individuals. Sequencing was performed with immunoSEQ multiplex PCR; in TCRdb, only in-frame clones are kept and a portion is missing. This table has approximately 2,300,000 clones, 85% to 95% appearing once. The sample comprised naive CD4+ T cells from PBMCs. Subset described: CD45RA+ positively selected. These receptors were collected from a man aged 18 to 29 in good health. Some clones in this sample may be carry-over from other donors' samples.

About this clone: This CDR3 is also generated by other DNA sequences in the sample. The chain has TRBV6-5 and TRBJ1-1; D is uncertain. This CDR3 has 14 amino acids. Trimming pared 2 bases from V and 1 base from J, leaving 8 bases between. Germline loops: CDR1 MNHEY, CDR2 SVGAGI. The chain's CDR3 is CASSYAGRNTEAFF. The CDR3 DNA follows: TGTGCCAGCAGTTACGCGGGGAGGAACACTGAAGCTTTCTTT.

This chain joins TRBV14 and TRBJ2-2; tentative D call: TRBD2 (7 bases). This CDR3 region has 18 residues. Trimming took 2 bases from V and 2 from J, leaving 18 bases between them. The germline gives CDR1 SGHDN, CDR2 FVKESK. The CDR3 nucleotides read TGTGCCAGCAGCCAATTCCCGGGGGGCCCACACAACACCGGGGAGCTGTTTTTT. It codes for CASSQFPGGPHNTGELFF.

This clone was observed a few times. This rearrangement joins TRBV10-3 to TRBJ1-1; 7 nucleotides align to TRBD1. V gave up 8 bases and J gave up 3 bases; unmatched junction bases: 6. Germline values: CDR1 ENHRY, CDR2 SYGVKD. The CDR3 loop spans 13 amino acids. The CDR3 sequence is CAIRDRVDTEAFF. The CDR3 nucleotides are TGTGCCATCCGAGACAGGGTTGACACTGAAGCTTTCTTT.

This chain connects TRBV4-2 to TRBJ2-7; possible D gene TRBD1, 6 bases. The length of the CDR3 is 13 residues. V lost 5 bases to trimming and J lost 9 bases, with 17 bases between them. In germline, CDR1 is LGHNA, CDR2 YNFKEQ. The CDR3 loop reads CASSLGQGSPQYF. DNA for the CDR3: TGTGCCAGCAGCTTAGGCCAGGGGTCCCCGCAGTACTTC.

This chain's CDR3 is CASLSRSPPYGYTF. Written as DNA, the CDR3 is TGTGCCAGCTTAAGTCGGAGTCCGCCCTATGGCTACACCTTC. V is TRBV28 and J is TRBJ1-2; D is ambiguous. Germline-derived CDR1 and CDR2 are MDHEN and SYDVKM. The CDR3 sequence is 14 residues long. Trimming removed 8 bases at V and 4 bases at J, with 17 bases between.

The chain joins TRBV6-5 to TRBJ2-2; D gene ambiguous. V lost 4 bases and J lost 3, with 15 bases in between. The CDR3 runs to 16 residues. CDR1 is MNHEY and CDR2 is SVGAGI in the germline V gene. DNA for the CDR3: TGTGCCAGCAGTTCTCGGGCCGGAAGACACACCGGGGAGCTGTTTTTT. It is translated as CASSSRAGRHTGELFF.

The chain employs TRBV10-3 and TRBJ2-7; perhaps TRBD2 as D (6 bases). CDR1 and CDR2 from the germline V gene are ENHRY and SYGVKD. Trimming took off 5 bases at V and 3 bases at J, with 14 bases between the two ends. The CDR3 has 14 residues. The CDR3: CAISPGTFLYEQYF. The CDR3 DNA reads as TGTGCCATCAGTCCCGGGACTTTCCTCTACGAGCAGTACTTC.

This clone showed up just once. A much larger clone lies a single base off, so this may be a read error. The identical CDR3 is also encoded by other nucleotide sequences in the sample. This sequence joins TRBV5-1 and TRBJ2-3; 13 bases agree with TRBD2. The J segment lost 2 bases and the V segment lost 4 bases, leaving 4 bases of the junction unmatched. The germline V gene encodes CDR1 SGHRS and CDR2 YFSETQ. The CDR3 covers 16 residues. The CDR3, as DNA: TGCGCCAGCAGCACCGGACTAGCGGGAGTCACAGATACGCAGTATTTT. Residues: CASSTGLAGVTDTQYF. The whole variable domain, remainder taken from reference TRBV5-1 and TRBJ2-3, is KAGVTQTPRYLIKTRGQQVTLSCSPISGHRSVSWYQQTPGQGLQFLFEYFSETQRNKGNFPGRFSGRQFSNSRSEMNVSTLELGDSALYLCASSTGLAGVTDTQYFGPGTRLTVL.

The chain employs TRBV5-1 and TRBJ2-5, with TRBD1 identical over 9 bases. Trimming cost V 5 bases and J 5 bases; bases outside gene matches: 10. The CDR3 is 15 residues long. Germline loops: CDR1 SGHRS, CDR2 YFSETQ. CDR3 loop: CASSSRTGDSETQYF. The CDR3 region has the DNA TGCGCCAGCAGTTCAAGGACAGGGGACAGTGAGACCCAGTACTTC.

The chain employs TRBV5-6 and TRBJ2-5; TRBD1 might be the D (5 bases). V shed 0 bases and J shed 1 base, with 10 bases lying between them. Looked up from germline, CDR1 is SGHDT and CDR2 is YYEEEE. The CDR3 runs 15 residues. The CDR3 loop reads CASSLGLGAQETQYF. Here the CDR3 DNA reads TGTGCCAGCAGCTTGGGTCTTGGGGCCCAAGAGACCCAGTACTTC.

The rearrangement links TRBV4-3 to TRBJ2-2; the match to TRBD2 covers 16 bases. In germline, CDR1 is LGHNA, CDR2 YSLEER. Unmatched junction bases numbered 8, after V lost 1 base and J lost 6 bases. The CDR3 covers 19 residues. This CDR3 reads CASSQGPGLAGGLAGELFF. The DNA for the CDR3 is TGCGCCAGCAGCCAAGGTCCGGGACTAGCGGGAGGGCTTGCCGGGGAGCTGTTTTTT.

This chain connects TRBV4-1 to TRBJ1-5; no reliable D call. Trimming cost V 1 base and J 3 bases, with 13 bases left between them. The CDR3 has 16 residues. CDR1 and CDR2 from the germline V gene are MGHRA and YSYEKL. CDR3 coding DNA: TGCGCCAGCAGCCAAGTCCCCCAGGACTACAATCAGCCCCAGCATTTT. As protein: CASSQVPQDYNQPQHF.

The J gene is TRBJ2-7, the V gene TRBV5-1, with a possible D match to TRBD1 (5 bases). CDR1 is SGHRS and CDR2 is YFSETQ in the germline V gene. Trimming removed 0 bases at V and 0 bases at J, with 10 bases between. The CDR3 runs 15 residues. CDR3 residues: CASSLAPQGSYEQYF. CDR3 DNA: TGCGCCAGCAGCTTGGCGCCCCAGGGCTCCTACGAGCAGTACTTC.

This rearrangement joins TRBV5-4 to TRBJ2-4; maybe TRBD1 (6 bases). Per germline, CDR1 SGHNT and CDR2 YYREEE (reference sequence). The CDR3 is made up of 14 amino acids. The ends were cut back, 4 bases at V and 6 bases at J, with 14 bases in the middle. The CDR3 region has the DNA TGTGCCAGCAGCCTTCAGGGGCGAGGAAACATTCAGTACTTC. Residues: CASSLQGRGNIQYF.

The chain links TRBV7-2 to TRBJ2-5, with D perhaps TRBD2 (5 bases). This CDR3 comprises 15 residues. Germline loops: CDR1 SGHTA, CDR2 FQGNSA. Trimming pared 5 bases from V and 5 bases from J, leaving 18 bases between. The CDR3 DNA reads TGTGCCAGCAGCCTATCGGGGAGCAGGATGGAGACCCAGTACTTC. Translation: CASSLSGSRMETQYF.

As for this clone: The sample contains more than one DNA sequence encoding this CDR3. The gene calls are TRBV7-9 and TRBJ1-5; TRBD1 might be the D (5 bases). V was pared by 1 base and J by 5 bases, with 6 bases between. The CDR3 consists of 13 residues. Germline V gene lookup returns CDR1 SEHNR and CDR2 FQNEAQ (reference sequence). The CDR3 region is CASSLGGDQPQHF. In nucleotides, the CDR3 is TGTGCCAGCAGCTTAGGGGGGGATCAGCCCCAGCATTTT.

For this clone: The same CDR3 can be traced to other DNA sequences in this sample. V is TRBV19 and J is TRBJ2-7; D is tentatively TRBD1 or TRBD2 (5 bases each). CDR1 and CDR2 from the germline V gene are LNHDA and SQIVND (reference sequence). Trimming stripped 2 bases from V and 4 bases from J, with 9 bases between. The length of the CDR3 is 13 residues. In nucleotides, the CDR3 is TGTGCCAGTAGTATACCGGGACGGTACGAGCAGTACTTC. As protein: CASSIPGRYEQYF.

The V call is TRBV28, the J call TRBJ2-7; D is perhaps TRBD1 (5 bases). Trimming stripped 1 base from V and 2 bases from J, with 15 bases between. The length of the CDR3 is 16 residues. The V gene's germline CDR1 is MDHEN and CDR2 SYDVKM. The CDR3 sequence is CASSLLMRRATYEQYF. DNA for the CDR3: TGTGCCAGCAGTTTATTGATGCGCAGGGCCACCTACGAGCAGTACTTC.

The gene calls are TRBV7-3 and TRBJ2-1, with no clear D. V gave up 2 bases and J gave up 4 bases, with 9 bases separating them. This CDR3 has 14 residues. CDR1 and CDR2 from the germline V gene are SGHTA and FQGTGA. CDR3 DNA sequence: TGTGCCAGCAGCTTACTTCCCTTTTACAATGAGCAGTTCTTC. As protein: CASSLLPFYNEQFF.

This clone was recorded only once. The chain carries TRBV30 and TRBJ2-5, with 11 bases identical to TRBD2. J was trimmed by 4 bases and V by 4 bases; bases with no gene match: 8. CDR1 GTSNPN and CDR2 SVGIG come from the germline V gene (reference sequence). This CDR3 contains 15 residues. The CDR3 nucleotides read TGTGCCTGGATTCCGGGACTAGCGGCGGCAGAGACCCAGTACTTC. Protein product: CAWIPGLAAAETQYF.

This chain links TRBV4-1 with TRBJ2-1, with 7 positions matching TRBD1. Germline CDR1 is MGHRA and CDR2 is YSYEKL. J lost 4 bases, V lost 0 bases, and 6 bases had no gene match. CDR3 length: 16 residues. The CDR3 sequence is CASSQDWGQTYNEQFF. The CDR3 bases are TGCGCCAGCAGCCAAGATTGGGGACAGACATACAATGAGCAGTTCTTC.

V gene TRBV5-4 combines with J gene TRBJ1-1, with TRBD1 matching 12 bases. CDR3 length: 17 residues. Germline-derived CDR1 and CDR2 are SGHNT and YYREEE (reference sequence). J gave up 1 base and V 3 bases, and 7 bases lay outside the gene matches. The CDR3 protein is CASSWGQGAYSNTEAFF. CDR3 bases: TGTGCCAGCAGCTGGGGACAGGGGGCGTATTCGAACACTGAAGCTTTCTTT.

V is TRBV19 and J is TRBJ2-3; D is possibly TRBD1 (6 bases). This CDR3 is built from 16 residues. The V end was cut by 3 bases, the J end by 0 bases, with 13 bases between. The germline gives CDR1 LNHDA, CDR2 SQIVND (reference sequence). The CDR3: CASSIIAGTSTDTQYF. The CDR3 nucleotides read TGTGCCAGTAGTATTATCGCAGGGACAAGCACAGATACGCAGTATTTT.

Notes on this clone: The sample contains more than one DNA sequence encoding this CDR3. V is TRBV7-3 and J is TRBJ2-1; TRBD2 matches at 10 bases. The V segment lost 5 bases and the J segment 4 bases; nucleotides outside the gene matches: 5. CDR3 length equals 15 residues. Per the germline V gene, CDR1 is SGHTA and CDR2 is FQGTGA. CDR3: CASSLLAGLYNEQFF. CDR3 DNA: TGTGCCAGCAGCCTACTAGCGGGGCTATACAATGAGCAGTTCTTC.

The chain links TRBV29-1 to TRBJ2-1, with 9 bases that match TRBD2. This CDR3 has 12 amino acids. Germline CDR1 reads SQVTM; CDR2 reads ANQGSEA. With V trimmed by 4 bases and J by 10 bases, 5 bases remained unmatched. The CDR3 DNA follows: TGCAGCGTTGGGACTAGCGCATCGGAGCAGTTCTTC. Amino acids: CSVGTSASEQFF.

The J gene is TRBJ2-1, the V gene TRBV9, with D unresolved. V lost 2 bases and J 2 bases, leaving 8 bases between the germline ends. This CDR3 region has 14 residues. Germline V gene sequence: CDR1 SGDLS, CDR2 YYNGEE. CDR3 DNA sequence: TGTGCCAGCAGCGTCGGGCCAGCCTACAATGAGCAGTTCTTC. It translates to CASSVGPAYNEQFF.

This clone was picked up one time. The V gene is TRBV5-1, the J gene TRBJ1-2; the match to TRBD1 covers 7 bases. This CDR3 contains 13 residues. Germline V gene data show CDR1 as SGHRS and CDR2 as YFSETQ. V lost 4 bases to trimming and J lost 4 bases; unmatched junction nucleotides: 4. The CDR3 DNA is TGCGCCAGCAGCCCGGACAGGATCTATGGCTACACCTTC. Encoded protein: CASSPDRIYGYTF. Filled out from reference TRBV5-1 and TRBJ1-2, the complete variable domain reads KAGVTQTPRYLIKTRGQQVTLSCSPISGHRSVSWYQQTPGQGLQFLFEYFSETQRNKGNFPGRFSGRQFSNSRSEMNVSTLELGDSALYLCASSPDRIYGYTFGSGTRLTVV.

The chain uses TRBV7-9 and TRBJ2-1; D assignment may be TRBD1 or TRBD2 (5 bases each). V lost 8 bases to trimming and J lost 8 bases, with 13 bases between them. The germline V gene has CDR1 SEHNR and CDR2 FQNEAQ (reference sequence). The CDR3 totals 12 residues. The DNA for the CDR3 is TGTGCCAGCCGAGAGGGACCAGATGAGCAGTTCTTC. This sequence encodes CASREGPDEQFF.

The DNA of the CDR3 is TGTGCCAGCAGCCCTGAGTACTTC. The encoded protein is CASSPEYF. The chain couples TRBV5-8 to TRBJ2-5; no clear D. The CDR3 totals 8 residues. CDR1 is SGHTS and CDR2 is YDEGEE in the germline V gene. The V and J ends lost 4 bases and 12 bases respectively, with 4 bases between them.

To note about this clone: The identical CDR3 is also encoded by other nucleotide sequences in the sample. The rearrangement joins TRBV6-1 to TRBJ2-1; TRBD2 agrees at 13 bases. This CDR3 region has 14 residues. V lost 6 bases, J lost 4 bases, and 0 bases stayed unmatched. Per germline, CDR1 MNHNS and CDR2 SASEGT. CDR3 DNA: TGTGCCAGCAGACTAGCGGGAGGGTACAATGAGCAGTTCTTC. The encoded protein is CASRLAGGYNEQFF.